The following is a TCR beta chain sequence with its context. The antigen is undetermined. The sample comes from a study of T cell responses to AZD1222 COVID-19 vaccine. Study context: Analysis merged second doses at about 4 or about 12 weeks.

The protocol was immunoSEQ multiplex PCR, while the TCRdb copy is restricted to in-frame clones and leaves out a portion. The table has around 130,000 clones, more than 80% seen once. Whole-study results and caveats: A rise in Spike-specific TCR breadth and depth followed two AZD1222 doses. Sampling captured repertoires only after the peak T cell response. It should be noted that donors were predominantly white British and more often female, and clonal diversity was possibly underestimated.

Sequenced here: peripheral blood, sampled on day 0 of AZD1222 vaccination. The clonotype comes from an adult in good health.

In DNA form, the CDR3 reads TGTGCCAGCAGATTACCGGGACTGGCCGGGGAGCTGTTTTTT. It specifies CASRLPGLAGELFF. The gene calls are TRBV27 and TRBJ2-2, with D maybe TRBD2 (6 bases). Germline lookup yields CDR1 MNHEY and CDR2 SMNVEV (reference sequence). V was cut by 6 bases and J by 6 bases, with 14 bases left in between. CDR3 length: 14 amino acids.